This T cell receptor beta chain is drawn from a study of shared clonotypes between healthy human individuals. Germline V CDR1 and CDR2: SGHAT, FQNNGV. Trimming took off 7 bases at V and 10 bases at J, with 17 bases between the two ends. This CDR3 contains 13 residues. Regarding this clone: Antigen unknown.

Per the authors' pipeline: Junction-only sequences without quality scores came from ImmunoSEQ, so filtering differed. Sequenced by immunoSEQ multiplex PCR; TCRdb stores in-frame clones only, minus some. V and J calls and clone size are given by that table; D and trimming were obtained from the DNA. The sample consists of about half a million clones, more than 65% of them appearing once. Study-level findings and limits: Donor clonotype sharing was expected to depend on sequencing depth. The low donor count limited represented genetic and exposure-history diversity.

The chain employs TRBV11-2 and TRBJ2-1; no clear D. This sequence originates from a woman aged 40 to 50 in good health. Some clones in this sample may be carry-over from other donors' samples. Material: PBMCs. The CDR3 bases are TGTGCCAGCACCCCCGGTGTATCCAGGGAGCAGTTCTTC. Translating gives CASTPGVSREQFF.